This T cell receptor beta chain was retrieved from a study of T cell repertoires in cytomegalovirus infection. As for the study in general: CMV infection plus the matching HLA type was flagged by public TCR beta signatures. Findings and limits, study-wide: Carriage of CMV together with the relevant HLA was identifiable through cumulative public TCR beta family frequency. Clonotypes of TCR beta that were HLA-C-restricted and CMV-specific dominated the ex vivo response.

In the case of this clonotype: As yet, its antigen is unknown.

TCRdb ran MiXCR on the reads and lists one entry per CDR3 protein. Of some 400,000 distinct CDR3 sequences in the sample, 25% to 40% were seen once. CDR1 and CDR2 from the germline V gene are SQVTM and ANQGSEA. The CDR3 length is 16 residues. V shed 5 bases and J shed 2 bases, with 20 bases lying between them. The rearrangement links TRBV29-1 to TRBJ2-3; either TRBD1 or TRBD2 may fit D (5 bases each). Sequenced: PBMCs. This clonotype was obtained from a human donor in good health (CMV status not recorded). Some clones in this sample may be carry-over from other donors' samples. CDR3 nucleotides: TGCAGCGTTCGGCCCAGGGACGGCTGGTCCACAGATACGCAGTATTTT. Its translation: CSVRPRDGWSTDTQYF.